The next 9 T cell receptor beta chains were all read from a single sample in a study of Graves' ophthalmopathy and Graves' hyperthyroidism. Investigators amplified TCR beta CDR3 regions from RNA transcripts. RT-PCR was first run with HTBI primers, then multiplex PCR in a second round. TCRdb re-called the multiplex PCR reads through MiXCR, storing one row per CDR3 protein. This repertoire shows over a million distinct CDR3 sequences, about two fifths found once; its top ten account for approximately 10%. What was sequenced was peripheral blood or thyroid tissue (not recorded which). The receptors derive from an adult man with Graves' hyperthyroidism.

This clonotype was counted ten times or more. The chain links TRBV7-2 to TRBJ1-4, with a possible D match to TRBD1 (5 bases). V was clipped by 8 bases and J by 3 bases, with 13 bases between them. Germline-derived CDR1 and CDR2 are SGHTA and FQGNSA. The length of the CDR3 is 14 residues. The CDR3 here is CASGKTTANEKLFF. For the CDR3, the DNA is TGTGCCAGCGGCAAAACGACAGCTAATGAAAAACTGTTTTTT. The full variable domain, in which reference TRBV7-2 and TRBJ1-4 provide the parts outside the CDR3, is GAGVSQSPSNKVTEKGKDVELRCDPISGHTALYWYRQSLGQGLEFLIYFQGNSAPDKSGLPSDRFSAERTGGSVSTLTIQRTQQEDSAVYLCASGKTTANEKLFFGSGTQLSVL.

V and J are TRBV29-1 and TRBJ2-7; D not resolved. The CDR3 is 11 amino acids. Trimming took off 8 bases at V and 3 bases at J, with 11 bases between the two ends. Germline CDR1 reads SQVTM; CDR2 reads ANQGSEA. This CDR3 reads CSFDSGYEQYF. CDR3 sequence (DNA): TGCAGCTTCGATTCTGGCTACGAGCAGTACTTC.

The V gene is TRBV10-3, the J gene TRBJ2-2; possibly TRBD2 for D (6 bases). CDR1 is ENHRY, CDR2 SYGVKD, per germline. CDR3 length equals 13 residues. V lost 6 bases and J lost 3, with 8 bases in between. The CDR3 reads CAISTGDTGELFF. Written as DNA, the CDR3 is TGTGCCATCAGCACGGGGGACACCGGGGAGCTGTTTTTT.

The genes are TRBV6-2 or TRBV6-3 and TRBJ2-5; D is possibly TRBD1 or TRBD2 (5 bases each). The CDR3 consists of 14 residues. Germline CDR1 and CDR2: MNHEY and SVGEGT. The V end lost 8 bases, the J end lost 5 bases, and 18 bases lay between the germline ends. CDR3: CASGATSGLETQYF. CDR3 coding DNA: TGTGCCAGCGGGGCGACATCGGGGCTTGAGACCCAGTACTTC.

This chain joins TRBV7-2 and TRBJ1-2; 7 bases align to TRBD1. The CDR3 totals 16 residues. Germline CDR1 reads SGHTA; CDR2 reads FQGNSA. V shed 11 bases, J shed 2 bases, and the junction held 17 bases outside the gene matches. In nucleotides, the CDR3 is TGTGCCTGGAGCCATGGCGACAGGGTCCTGAACTATGGCTACACCTTC. Encoded protein: CAWSHGDRVLNYGYTF.

This chain connects TRBV6-2 or TRBV6-3 to TRBJ2-7, with 12 bases matching TRBD1. V was clipped by 4 bases and J by 6 bases; unmatched bases: 7. Germline-derived CDR1 and CDR2 are MNHEY and SVGEGT. The CDR3 runs to 15 residues. The CDR3 nucleotides are TGTGCCAGCAGTTCCCTTCCGGGACAGGGGGCCGAGCAGTACTTC. Its translation is CASSSLPGQGAEQYF.

Details on this clonotype: The junction and the germline gene differ at one end; a read error may be behind it. This chain uses TRBV24-1 with TRBJ2-7; D could derive from TRBD1 or TRBD2 (5 bases each). CDR1 and CDR2 from the germline V gene are KGHDR and SFDVKD. This CDR3 is built from 15 residues. DNA for the CDR3: TGTGCCAGCAGTGTCCCAAGCGAGGGGTCCTACGAGCAGTACTTC. It codes for CASSVPSEGSYEQYF.

The chain couples TRBV20-1 to TRBJ2-7, with D possibly matching TRBD1 (5 bases). The V gene's germline CDR1 is DFQATT and CDR2 SNEGSKA (reference sequence). This CDR3 is 12 amino acids long. Trimming cost V 2 bases and J 6 bases, with 11 bases left between them. CDR3 in amino acids: CSARQGIREQYF. The CDR3, as DNA: TGCAGTGCTAGACAGGGTATCCGCGAGCAGTACTTC.

The J gene is TRBJ2-2, the V gene TRBV2, with D uncertain. CDR1 and CDR2 from the germline V gene are SNHLY and FYNNEI. Trimming cost V 7 bases and J 4 bases, with 13 bases left between them. This CDR3 comprises 14 residues. The CDR3 DNA is TGTGCCAGCACCGAAGGAGAGGTCACCGGGGAGCTGTTTTTT. This gives the protein CASTEGEVTGELFF.